One and the same sample provided the 23 T cell receptor beta chains below, sequenced in a study of blood T cell repertoires in COVID-19. The method was immunoSEQ multiplex PCR; TCRdb's version includes in-frame clones alone and lacks a portion of them. The table lists about 260,000 clones, around 87% of them singletons. Sequencing was performed on peripheral blood. The receptors were sampled from a middle-aged woman who had recovered from COVID-19.

This clone was seen a few times. This chain uses TRBV7-2 with TRBJ2-3, with 8 positions matching TRBD1. V was clipped by 5 bases and J by 1 base; unmatched bases: 2. CDR1 and CDR2 (germline): SGHTA, FQGNSA. The CDR3 is 14 amino acids. The CDR3 loop is CASSETGGTDTQYF. CDR3 in DNA: TGTGCCAGCAGCGAGACAGGGGGCACAGATACGCAGTATTTT.

The chain employs TRBV4-3 and TRBJ2-3; 10 bases agree with TRBD2. V dropped 0 bases and J dropped 1; count of bases not matched to a gene: 7. Germline CDR1 and CDR2: LGHNA and YSLEER. The CDR3 totals 18 residues. As DNA, the CDR3 is TGCGCCAGCAGCCAAGACATAGCGGGGGGCCCTCGCACAGATACGCAGTATTTT. Translating gives CASSQDIAGGPRTDTQYF.

A single count supports this clone. The V gene is TRBV3-1 (or the pseudogene TRBV3-2), the J gene TRBJ2-1; 10 bases are a match to TRBD2. Germline V CDR1 and CDR2: LGHDT, YNNKEL (reference sequence). This CDR3 has 16 amino acids. V gave up 4 bases and J gave up 7 bases; unmatched junction bases: 10. CDR3 sequence reads: CASSLLSGGAGNEQFF. The CDR3 DNA reads as TGTGCCAGCAGCCTCCTCAGCGGGGGGGCCGGTAATGAGCAGTTCTTC.

The chain employs TRBV5-1 and TRBJ2-7, with 7 bases fitting TRBD1. The CDR3 is 14 amino acids. The V and J ends lost 5 bases and 6 bases, in that order; junction bases with no gene match: 11. The germline V gene has CDR1 SGHRS and CDR2 YFSETQ. This chain's CDR3 is CASSKETGRPEQYF. The CDR3 coding sequence is TGCGCCAGCAGTAAGGAGACAGGGCGACCCGAGCAGTACTTC.

The chain joins TRBV6-5 to TRBJ2-3, with 9 bases fitting TRBD2. The CDR3 consists of 15 residues. Germline V gene lookup returns CDR1 MNHEY and CDR2 SVGAGI. The junction had 5 bases not matched to a gene; V was cut back by 6 bases and J by 1 base. CDR3: CASRASGVRTDTQYF. The CDR3 DNA reads as TGTGCCAGCAGGGCTAGCGGGGTCCGCACAGATACGCAGTATTTT.

V gene TRBV15 combines with J gene TRBJ1-1, with D unresolved. The V end lost 0 bases, the J end lost 4 bases, and 9 bases lay between the germline ends. Germline loops: CDR1 LNHNV, CDR2 YYDKDF (reference sequence). The CDR3 is 14 amino acids. The CDR3 protein is CATSRDRPGTEAFF. As DNA, the CDR3 is TGTGCCACCAGCAGAGATCGCCCCGGCACTGAAGCTTTCTTT. The whole variable domain, remainder taken from reference TRBV15 and TRBJ1-1, is DAMVIQNPRYQVTQFGKPVTLSCSQTLNHNVMYWYQQKSSQAPKLLFHYYDKDFNNEADTPDNFQSRRPNTSFCFLDIRSPGLGDTAMYLCATSRDRPGTEAFFGQGTRLTVV.

The gene calls are TRBV2 and TRBJ2-3; 9 nucleotides match TRBD2. The CDR3 is made up of 15 amino acids. Germline CDR1 SNHLY, CDR2 FYNNEI. V dropped 5 bases and J dropped 0; count of bases not matched to a gene: 3. Here the CDR3 DNA reads TGTGCCAGCAGTCGACTAGCGGTTAGCACAGATACGCAGTATTTT. Translation: CASSRLAVSTDTQYF.

The chain is built from TRBV7-2 and TRBJ2-4; D is possibly TRBD2 (6 bases). CDR1 and CDR2 (germline): SGHTA, FQGNSA. The length of the CDR3 is 16 residues. Deletions cut 5 bases from V and 0 bases from J, with 14 bases between. CDR3 sequence: CASSPPGTLAKNIQYF. For the CDR3, the DNA is TGTGCCAGCAGCCCGCCTGGGACTCTAGCCAAAAACATTCAGTACTTC.

This chain connects TRBV5-4 to TRBJ1-1; D remains unclear. The V end lost 0 bases, the J end lost 0 bases, and 12 bases lay between the germline ends. Per the germline V gene, CDR1 is SGHNT and CDR2 is YYREEE (reference sequence). The CDR3 runs to 16 residues. The CDR3 spells CASSLDVRTLNTEAFF. DNA for the CDR3: TGTGCCAGCAGCTTGGACGTCAGGACTTTGAACACTGAAGCTTTCTTT.

This chain links TRBV6-6 with TRBJ1-5, with D unclear. This CDR3 comprises 14 residues. V lost 2 bases and J 2 bases, leaving 7 bases between the germline ends. CDR1 MNHNY and CDR2 SVGAGI come from the germline V gene (reference sequence). CDR3 amino acids: CASSYPEGNQPQHF. The DNA of the CDR3 is TGTGCCAGCAGTTACCCCGAGGGCAATCAGCCCCAGCATTTT.

The V call is TRBV7-3, the J call TRBJ2-3, with D uncertain. This CDR3 spans 12 amino acids. Germline V gene data show CDR1 as SGHTA and CDR2 as FQGTGA. V was pared by 5 bases and J by 6 bases, with 9 bases between. The CDR3 DNA sequence: TGTGCCAGCAGCCTTTACGGGGATACGCAGTATTTT. Protein sequence: CASSLYGDTQYF. The full variable domain, in which reference TRBV7-3 and TRBJ2-3 provide the parts outside the CDR3, is GAGVSQTPSNKVTEKGKYVELRCDPISGHTALYWYRQSLGQGPEFLIYFQGTGAADDSGLPNDRFFAVRPEGSVSTLKIQRTERGDSAVYLCASSLYGDTQYFGPGTRLTVL.

The chain recombines TRBV7-2 with TRBJ1-2, with D possibly TRBD1 on 5 matching bases. Germline V lookup: CDR1 SGHTA, CDR2 FQGNSA. V was pared by 6 bases and J by 4 bases, with 12 bases between. The CDR3 runs to 13 residues. CDR3 DNA sequence: TGTGCCAGCAGAGTACAGGAGGGCTATGGCTACACCTTC. This sequence encodes CASRVQEGYGYTF.

The rearrangement links TRBV10-1 to TRBJ1-4; 10 bases line up with TRBD1. The CDR3 spans 14 residues. Germline V gene data show CDR1 as WNHNN and CDR2 as SYGVQD (reference sequence). Germline trimming cut 6 bases from V and 7 bases from J; bases unmatched to any gene: 5. CDR3 region: CASRVRTGGEKLFF. The CDR3 coding sequence is TGCGCCAGCAGGGTAAGGACAGGGGGTGAAAAACTGTTTTTT.

The chain is built from TRBV6-5 and TRBJ1-2, with TRBD1 matching 7 bases. The length of the CDR3 is 14 residues. Trimming took 6 bases from V and 3 from J; bases not matched to a gene: 7. Germline assignment: CDR1 MNHEY and CDR2 SVGAGI. The CDR3 region has the DNA TGTGCCAGCAGAGCACAGGGGACCGACTATGGCTACACCTTC. This codes for CASRAQGTDYGYTF.

The V and J genes are TRBV10-1 and TRBJ2-3, with 7 bases lining up with TRBD1. Losses at the gene ends were 11 bases for V and 6 bases for J; bases not matched to a gene: 11. Germline V gene sequence: CDR1 WNHNN, CDR2 SYGVQD (reference sequence). This CDR3 contains 13 residues. The CDR3: CAGQQGPVDTQYF. For the CDR3, the DNA is TGCGCCGGGCAACAGGGGCCCGTGGATACGCAGTATTTT.

The chain combines TRBV7-9 with TRBJ1-4; a weak D match, TRBD1 (5 bases). The germline V and J ends were trimmed by 1 base and 4 bases, with 10 bases remaining between them. CDR1 is SEHNR and CDR2 is FQNEAQ in the germline V gene (reference sequence). This CDR3 has 15 residues. The CDR3 region is CASSLGGRFNEKLFF. DNA of the CDR3: TGTGCCAGCAGCTTAGGGGGCAGGTTTAATGAAAAACTGTTTTTT.

This clone was seen once. The chain links TRBV23-1 to TRBJ1-2; TRBD1 matches 7 bases. TRBV23-1 is an open reading frame, and its role is uncertain. The CDR3 sequence is 16 residues long. V trimming: 0 bases; J trimming: 4 bases; junction bases outside the gene matches: 8. The DNA of the CDR3 is TGCGCCAGCAGTCAATCTAAAAGTGCAGGGGGCTATGGCTACACCTTC. It translates to CASSQSKSAGGYGYTF.

This chain links TRBV5-8 with TRBJ1-1, with TRBD1 as a possible D gene (6 bases). Trimming took 1 base from V and 0 from J, leaving 13 bases between them. The germline gives CDR1 SGHTS, CDR2 YDEGEE. The CDR3 is 16 residues long. The CDR3 coding sequence is TGTGCCAGCAGCTTGAGGGGGGGCGAGGTGAACACTGAAGCTTTCTTT. This sequence encodes CASSLRGGEVNTEAFF.

The CDR3 spells CASSDQTGSGLNEQFF. CDR3 nucleotides: TGCGCCAGCAGTGACCAGACTGGGAGTGGGCTCAATGAGCAGTTCTTC. The rearrangement links TRBV10-1 to TRBJ2-1; possible D gene TRBD2, 5 bases. The CDR3 extends over 16 amino acids. V gave up 3 bases and J gave up 6 bases, with 18 bases separating them. Germline V gene sequence: CDR1 WNHNN, CDR2 SYGVQD (reference sequence).

The chain uses TRBV2 and TRBJ1-5, with D tentatively TRBD1 (5 bases). Germline V gives CDR1 SNHLY, CDR2 FYNNEI. The CDR3 is made up of 14 amino acids. V was cut by 6 bases and J by 1 base, with 10 bases left in between. Here the CDR3 DNA reads TGTGCCAGCAGAAGGACACGAAGCAATCAGCCCCAGCATTTT. Translation: CASRRTRSNQPQHF.

DNA of the CDR3: TGTGCCAGCTTAGAGGGAAATGAAAAACTGTTTTTT. It specifies CASLEGNEKLFF. The rearrangement uses TRBV7-9 and TRBJ1-4; no clear D gene. Germline V gives CDR1 SEHNR, CDR2 FQNEAQ (reference sequence). V lost 8 bases and J lost 5, with 9 bases in between. This CDR3 contains 12 residues.

The chain carries TRBV2 and TRBJ1-2; tentative D call: TRBD1 (6 bases). CDR3 length: 17 residues. V shed 1 base and J shed 8 bases, with 23 bases lying between them. Germline V CDR1 and CDR2: SNHLY, FYNNEI. The CDR3, as DNA: TGTGCCAGCAGTGAAGGCCCATATATAATCCAGGGGAAGGGCTACACCTTC. Protein sequence: CASSEGPYIIQGKGYTF.

The chain uses TRBV28 and TRBJ1-1; TRBD1 aligns across 8 bases. The V gene's germline CDR1 is MDHEN and CDR2 SYDVKM. V shed 6 bases, J shed 4 bases, and the junction held 4 bases outside the gene matches. The CDR3 runs to 13 residues. DNA of the CDR3: TGTGCCAGCAGCCTGACAGGGGTCACTGAAGCTTTCTTT. Translated, it gives CASSLTGVTEAFF.